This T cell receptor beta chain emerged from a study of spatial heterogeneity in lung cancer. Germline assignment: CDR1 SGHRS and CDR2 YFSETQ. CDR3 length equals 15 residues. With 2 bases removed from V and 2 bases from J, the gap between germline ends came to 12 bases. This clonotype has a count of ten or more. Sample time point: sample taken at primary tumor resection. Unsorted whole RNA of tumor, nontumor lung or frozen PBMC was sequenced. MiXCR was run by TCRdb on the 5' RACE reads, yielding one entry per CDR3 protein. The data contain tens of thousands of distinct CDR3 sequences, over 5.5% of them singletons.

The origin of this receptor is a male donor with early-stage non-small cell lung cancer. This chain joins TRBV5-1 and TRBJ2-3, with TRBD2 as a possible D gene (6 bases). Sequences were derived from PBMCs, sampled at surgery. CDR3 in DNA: TGCGCCAGCAGCTTATTAGCGGAGGCCACAGATACGCAGTATTTT. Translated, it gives CASSLLAEATDTQYF. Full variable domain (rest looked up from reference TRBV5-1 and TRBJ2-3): KAGVTQTPRYLIKTRGQQVTLSCSPISGHRSVSWYQQTPGQGLQFLFEYFSETQRNKGNFPGRFSGRQFSNSRSEMNVSTLELGDSALYLCASSLLAEATDTQYFGPGTRLTVL.